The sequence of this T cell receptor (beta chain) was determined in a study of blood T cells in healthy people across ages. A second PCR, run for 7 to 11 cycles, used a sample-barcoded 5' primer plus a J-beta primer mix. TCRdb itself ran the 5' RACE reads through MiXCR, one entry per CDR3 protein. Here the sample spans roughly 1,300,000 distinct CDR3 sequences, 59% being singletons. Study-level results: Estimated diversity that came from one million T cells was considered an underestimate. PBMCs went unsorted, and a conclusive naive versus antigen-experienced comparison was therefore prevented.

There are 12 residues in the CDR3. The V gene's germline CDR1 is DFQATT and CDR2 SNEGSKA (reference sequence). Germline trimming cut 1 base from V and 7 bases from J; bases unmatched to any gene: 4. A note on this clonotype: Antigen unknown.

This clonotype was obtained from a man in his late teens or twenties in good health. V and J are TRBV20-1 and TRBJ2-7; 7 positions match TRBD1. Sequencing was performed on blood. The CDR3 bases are TGCAGTGCTAGAGGAACAGGGGATGAGCAGTACTTC. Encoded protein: CSARGTGDEQYF.